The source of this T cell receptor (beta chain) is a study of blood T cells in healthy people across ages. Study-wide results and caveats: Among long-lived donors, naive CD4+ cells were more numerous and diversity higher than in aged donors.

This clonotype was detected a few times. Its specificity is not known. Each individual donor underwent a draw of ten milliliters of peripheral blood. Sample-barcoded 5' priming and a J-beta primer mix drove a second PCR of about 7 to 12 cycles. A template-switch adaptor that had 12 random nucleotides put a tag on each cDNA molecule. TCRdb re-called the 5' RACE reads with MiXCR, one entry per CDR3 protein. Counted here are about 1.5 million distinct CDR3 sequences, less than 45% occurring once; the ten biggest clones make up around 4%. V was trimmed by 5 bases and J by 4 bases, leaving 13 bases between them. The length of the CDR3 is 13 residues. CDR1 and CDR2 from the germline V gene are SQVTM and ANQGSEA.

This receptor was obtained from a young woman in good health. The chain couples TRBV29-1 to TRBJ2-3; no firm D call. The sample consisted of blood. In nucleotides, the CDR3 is TGCAGCGTTTTGCGGCTGAGCGCAGATACGCAGTATTTT. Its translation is CSVLRLSADTQYF.